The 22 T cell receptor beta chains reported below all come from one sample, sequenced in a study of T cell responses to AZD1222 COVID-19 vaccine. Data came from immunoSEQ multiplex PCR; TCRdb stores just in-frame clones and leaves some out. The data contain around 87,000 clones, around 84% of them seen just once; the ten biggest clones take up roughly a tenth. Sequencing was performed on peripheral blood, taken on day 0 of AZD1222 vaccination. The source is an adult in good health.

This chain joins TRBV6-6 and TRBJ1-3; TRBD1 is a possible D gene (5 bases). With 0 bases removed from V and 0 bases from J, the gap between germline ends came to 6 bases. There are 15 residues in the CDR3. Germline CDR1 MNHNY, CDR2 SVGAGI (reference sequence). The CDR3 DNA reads TGTGCCAGCAGTTACTCGGGGGGCTCTGGAAACACCATATATTTT. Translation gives CASSYSGGSGNTIYF.

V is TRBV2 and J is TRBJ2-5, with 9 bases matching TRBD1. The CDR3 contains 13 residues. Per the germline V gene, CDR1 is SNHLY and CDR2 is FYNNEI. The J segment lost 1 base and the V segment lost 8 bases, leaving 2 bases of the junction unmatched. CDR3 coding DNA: TGTGCCAGCCACAGGGGGCTCCAAGAGACCCAGTACTTC. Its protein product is CASHRGLQETQYF.

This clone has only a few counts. The CDR3 DNA is TGCGCCAGCAGCCCTCAGGAGGGATATGAGCAGTTCTTC. Amino acid sequence: CASSPQEGYEQFF. The V and J genes are TRBV4-1 and TRBJ2-1; D may be TRBD2 (6 bases). This CDR3 spans 13 amino acids. Germline-derived CDR1 and CDR2 are MGHRA and YSYEKL. Trimming cost V 4 bases and J 8 bases, with 12 bases left between them.

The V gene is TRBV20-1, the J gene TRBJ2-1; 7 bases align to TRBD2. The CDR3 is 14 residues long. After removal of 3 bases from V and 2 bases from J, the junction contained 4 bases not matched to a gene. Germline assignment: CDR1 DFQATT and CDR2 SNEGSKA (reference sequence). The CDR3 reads CSASSGPPYNEQFF. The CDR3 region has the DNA TGCAGTGCTAGTAGCGGGCCCCCCTACAATGAGCAGTTCTTC.

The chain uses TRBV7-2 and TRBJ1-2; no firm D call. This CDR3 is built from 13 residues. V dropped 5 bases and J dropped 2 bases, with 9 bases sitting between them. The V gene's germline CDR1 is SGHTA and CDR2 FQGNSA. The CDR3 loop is CASSPETNYGYTF. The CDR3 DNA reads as TGTGCCAGCAGCCCCGAAACCAACTATGGCTACACCTTC.

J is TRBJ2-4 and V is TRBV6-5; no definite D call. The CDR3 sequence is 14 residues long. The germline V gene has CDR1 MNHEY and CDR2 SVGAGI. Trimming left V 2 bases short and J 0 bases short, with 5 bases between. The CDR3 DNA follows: TGTGCCAGCAGTTACCGTCTAGCCAAAAACATTCAGTACTTC. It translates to CASSYRLAKNIQYF.

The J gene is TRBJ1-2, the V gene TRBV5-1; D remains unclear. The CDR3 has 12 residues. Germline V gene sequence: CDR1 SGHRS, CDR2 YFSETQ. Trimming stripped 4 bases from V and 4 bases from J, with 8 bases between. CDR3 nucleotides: TGCGCCAGCAGCAGCGACACCTATGGCTACACCTTC. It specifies CASSSDTYGYTF. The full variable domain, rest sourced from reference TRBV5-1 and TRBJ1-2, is KAGVTQTPRYLIKTRGQQVTLSCSPISGHRSVSWYQQTPGQGLQFLFEYFSETQRNKGNFPGRFSGRQFSNSRSEMNVSTLELGDSALYLCASSSDTYGYTFGSGTRLTVV.

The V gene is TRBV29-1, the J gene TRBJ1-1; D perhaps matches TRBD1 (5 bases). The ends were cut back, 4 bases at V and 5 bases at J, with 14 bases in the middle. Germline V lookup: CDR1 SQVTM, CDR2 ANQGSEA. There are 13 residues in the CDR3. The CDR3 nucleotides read TGCAGCGTTGCCTCCGCCAGGGAGACTGAAGCTTTCTTT. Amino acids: CSVASARETEAFF. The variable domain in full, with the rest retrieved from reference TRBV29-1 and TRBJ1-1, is SAVISQKPSRDICQRGTSLTIQCQVDSQVTMMFWYRQQPGQSLTLIATANQGSEATYESGFVIDKFPISRPNLTFSTLTVSNMSPEDSSIYLCSVASARETEAFFGQGTRLTVV.

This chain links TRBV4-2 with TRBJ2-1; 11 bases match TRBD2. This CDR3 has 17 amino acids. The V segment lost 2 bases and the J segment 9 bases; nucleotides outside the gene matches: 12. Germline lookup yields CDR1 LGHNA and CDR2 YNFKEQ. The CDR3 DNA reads TGTGCCAGCAGCCAACTATTTCTAGCGGGGGGCCAGAGTGAGCAGTTCTTC. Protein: CASSQLFLAGGQSEQFF.

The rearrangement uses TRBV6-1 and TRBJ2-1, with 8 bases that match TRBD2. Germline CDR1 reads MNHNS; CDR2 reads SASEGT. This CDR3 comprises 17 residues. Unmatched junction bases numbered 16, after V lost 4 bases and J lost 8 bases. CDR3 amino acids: CASSAPFSSGEVDEQFF. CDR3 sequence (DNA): TGTGCCAGCAGTGCCCCCTTTAGTAGCGGGGAGGTGGATGAGCAGTTCTTC.

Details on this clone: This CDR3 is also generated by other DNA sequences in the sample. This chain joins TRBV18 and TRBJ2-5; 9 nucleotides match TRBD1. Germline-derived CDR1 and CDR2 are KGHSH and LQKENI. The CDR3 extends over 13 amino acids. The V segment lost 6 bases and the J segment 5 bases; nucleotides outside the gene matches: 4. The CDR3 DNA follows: TGTGCCAGCTCGCCGGGACAGGGTGAGACCCAGTACTTC. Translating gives CASSPGQGETQYF.

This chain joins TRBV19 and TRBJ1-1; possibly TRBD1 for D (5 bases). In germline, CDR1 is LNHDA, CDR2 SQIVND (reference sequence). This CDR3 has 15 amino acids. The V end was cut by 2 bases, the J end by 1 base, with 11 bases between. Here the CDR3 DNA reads TGTGCCAGTAGTATACGGGGGGAGCAGAACACTGAAGCTTTCTTT. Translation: CASSIRGEQNTEAFF. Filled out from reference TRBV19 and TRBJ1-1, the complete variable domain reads DGGITQSPKYLFRKEGQNVTLSCEQNLNHDAMYWYRQDPGQGLRLIYYSQIVNDFQKGDIAEGYSVSREKKESFPLTVTSAQKNPTAFYLCASSIRGEQNTEAFFGQGTRLTVV.

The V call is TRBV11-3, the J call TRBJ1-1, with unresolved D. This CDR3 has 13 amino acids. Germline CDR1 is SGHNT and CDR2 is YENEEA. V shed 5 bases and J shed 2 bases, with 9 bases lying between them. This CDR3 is CASSREPNTEAFF. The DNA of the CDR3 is TGTGCCAGCAGCCGTGAACCAAACACTGAAGCTTTCTTT.

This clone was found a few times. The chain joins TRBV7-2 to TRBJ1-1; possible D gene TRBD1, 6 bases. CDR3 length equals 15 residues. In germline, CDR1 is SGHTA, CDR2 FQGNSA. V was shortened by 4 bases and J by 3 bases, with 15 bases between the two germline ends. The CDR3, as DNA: TGTGCCAGCAGCTCCGAACAGGGCGCCGACACTGAAGCTTTCTTT. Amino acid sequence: CASSSEQGADTEAFF.

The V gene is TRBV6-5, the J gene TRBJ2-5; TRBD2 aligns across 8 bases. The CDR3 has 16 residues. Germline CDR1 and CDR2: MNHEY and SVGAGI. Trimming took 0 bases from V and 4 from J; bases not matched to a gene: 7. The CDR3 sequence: CASSYSAGATRETQYF. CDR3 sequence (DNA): TGTGCCAGCAGTTACTCAGCGGGAGCCACCCGAGAGACCCAGTACTTC.

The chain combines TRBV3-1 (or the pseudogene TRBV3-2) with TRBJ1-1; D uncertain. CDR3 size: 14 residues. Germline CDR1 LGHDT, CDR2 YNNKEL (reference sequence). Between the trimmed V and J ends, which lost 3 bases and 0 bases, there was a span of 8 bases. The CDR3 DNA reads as TGTGCCAGCAGCCAGAAACTCATGAACACTGAAGCTTTCTTT. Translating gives CASSQKLMNTEAFF.

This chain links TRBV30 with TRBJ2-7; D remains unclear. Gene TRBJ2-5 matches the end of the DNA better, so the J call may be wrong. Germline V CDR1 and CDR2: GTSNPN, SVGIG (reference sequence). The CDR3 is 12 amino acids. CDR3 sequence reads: CAWSVESLTQYF. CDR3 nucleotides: TGTGCCTGGAGTGTGGAGAGTTTGACCCAGTACTTC.

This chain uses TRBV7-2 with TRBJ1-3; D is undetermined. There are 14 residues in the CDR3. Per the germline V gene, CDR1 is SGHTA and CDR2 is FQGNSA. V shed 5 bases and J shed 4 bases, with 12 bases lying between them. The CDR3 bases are TGTGCCAGCAGCCCCCTTCCGTCAGGAAACACCATATATTTT. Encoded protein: CASSPLPSGNTIYF.

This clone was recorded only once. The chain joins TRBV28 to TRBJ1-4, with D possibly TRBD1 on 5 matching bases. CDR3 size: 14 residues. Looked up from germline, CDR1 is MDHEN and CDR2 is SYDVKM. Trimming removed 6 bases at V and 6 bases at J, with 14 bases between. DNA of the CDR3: TGTGCCAGCAGCCTTGCTCGCAGGGATGAAAAACTGTTTTTT. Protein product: CASSLARRDEKLFF. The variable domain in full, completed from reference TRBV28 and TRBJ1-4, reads DVKVTQSSRYLVKRTGEKVFLECVQDMDHENMFWYRQDPGLGLRLIYFSYDVKMKEKGDIPEGYSVSREKKERFSLILESASTNQTSMYLCASSLARRDEKLFFGSGTQLSVL.

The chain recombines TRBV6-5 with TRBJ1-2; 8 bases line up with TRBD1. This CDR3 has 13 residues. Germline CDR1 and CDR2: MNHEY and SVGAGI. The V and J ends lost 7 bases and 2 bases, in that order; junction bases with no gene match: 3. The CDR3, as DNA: TGTGCCAGCACTCGGGACAGGAACTATGGCTACACCTTC. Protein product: CASTRDRNYGYTF.

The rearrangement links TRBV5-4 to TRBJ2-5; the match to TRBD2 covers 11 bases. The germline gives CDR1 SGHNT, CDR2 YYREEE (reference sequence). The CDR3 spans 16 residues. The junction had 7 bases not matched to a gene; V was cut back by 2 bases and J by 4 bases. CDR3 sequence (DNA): TGTGCCAGCAGCTTCCCCATAGCGGGGGGGCGAGAGACCCAGTACTTC. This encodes CASSFPIAGGRETQYF.

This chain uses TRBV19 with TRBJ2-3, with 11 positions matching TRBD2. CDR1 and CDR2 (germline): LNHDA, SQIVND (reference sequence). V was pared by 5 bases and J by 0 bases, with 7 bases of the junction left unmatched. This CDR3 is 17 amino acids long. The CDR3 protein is CASSAVTSGGSTDTQYF. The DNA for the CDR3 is TGTGCCAGTAGTGCGGTCACTAGCGGGGGAAGCACAGATACGCAGTATTTT.